This T cell receptor beta chain was found in a study of T cell responses to AZD1222 COVID-19 vaccine. Study-wide context: Analysis merged second doses at about 4 or about 12 weeks. Study-wide points: Clonal diversity was possibly underestimated; the donors were predominantly white British and more often female. Spike-specific TCR depth and breadth grew after two AZD1222 doses. Reportedly, close to half of spike-specific TCRs are directed against unmutated variant regions.

Assay used: immunoSEQ multiplex PCR; TCRdb lists only in-frame clones, some missing. The sample lists about 140,000 clones, 70% to 90% occurring once. This CDR3 spans 16 amino acids. Germline V gives CDR1 MNHNS, CDR2 SASEGT. Trimming pared 4 bases from V and 2 bases from J, leaving 17 bases between. This clone was seen once. Antigen unknown. The receptor comes from an adult in good health. The V and J genes are TRBV6-1 and TRBJ1-1; a possible D gene is TRBD1 (5 bases). The material sequenced was peripheral blood, taken on day 0 of AZD1222 vaccination. Here the CDR3 reads CASSASRQRVNTEAFF. For the CDR3, the DNA is TGTGCCAGCAGTGCCAGTCGACAGCGAGTTAACACTGAAGCTTTCTTT.